This T cell receptor (beta chain) was obtained from a study of immune heterogeneity within non-small cell lung tumors (dated 2018 in TCRdb). Broadly, across the study: By histology, the tumors included roughly 9 non-squamous carcinomas, several squamous cell carcinomas and 1 tumor not otherwise specified. Neoantigen binding to each patient's HLA alleles was predicted with netMHCpan-3.0 for mutant peptides of 8 to 11 amino acids. Transcriptome data were available for just 35 to 50 loci from about a dozen patients, whereas TCR repertoire analysis spanned 57 tumor loci from 15 patients. The study combined whole-exome sequencing, RNA-seq and TCR beta repertoire sequencing of multiple spatially distinct regions from each NSCLC tumor to examine intratumoral immune heterogeneity. What the authors observed across the whole study: A moderate positive correlation (R 0.3 to 0.35), which was statistically significant, linked local T-cell repertoire clonality to local tumor mutational burden. Within a patient, the same dominant CDR3B clonotypes appeared at multiple loci, but different tumor locations also contained unique high-frequency clones. High-frequency TCR beta clonotypes were largely distinct between individual patients.

The TCR beta CDR3 region was amplified with a multiplex PCR system, in which a first round of roughly 10 cycles was run using 32 V-gene forward and 13 J-gene reverse primers. The first PCR round was done with a QIAGEN Multiplex PCR Kit, and the primer sequences were filed in Chinese patent CN105087789A. In a second PCR round, Illumina universal primers were added with the Phusion High-Fidelity PCR Kit. TCR libraries were paired-end sequenced at 151 bp read length on the Illumina HiSeq X Ten platform. Under the source paper's analysis protocol: Cutadapt was used to discard reads without multiplex PCR primers, PEAR merged the read pairs, and MiXCR with default settings called the CDR3 regions. Shannon entropy measured repertoire diversity, while clonality was calculated as one minus the Shannon entropy divided by the ln of the count of productive unique sequences. Dominant or high-frequency T-cell clones were defined as clonotypes at frequencies of at least 0.5%. The public reads were reanalyzed by TCRdb: fastp trimming at Q25, MiXCR alignment, in-frame beta chains only. Each entry is one CDR3 protein sequence, shown with its most common DNA and genes. The V and J calls here are based on TCRdb, not the publication. The sample table records around 2,900 distinct CDR3 sequences; around a fifth of these occur just once. About 15% of the sample lies in the top ten.

Of note for this clonotype: Its antigen remains undetermined. Base qualities are not provided; no much larger clone lies one nucleotide away.

The germline V gene encodes CDR1 SEHNR and CDR2 FQNEAQ (reference sequence). V and J are truncated by 5 bases and 9 bases respectively, leaving an intervening sequence of 10 bases. The CDR3 goes from the cysteine to the phenylalanine over 11 residues. The entry retains the CDR3 DNA only, 33 bases that are in frame from base 1. For the TCR template, genomic DNA was extracted from bulk tumor tissue, and approximately 600 ng of gDNA was amplified for each sample. During surgery, multiple biopsies were taken from each primary tumor, with sampling sites spaced as far apart as possible within the tumor mass. Patients in the study cohort, which was described as untreated, were newly diagnosed NSCLC cases going through curative surgery. Donors were 15 or so newly diagnosed non-small cell lung cancer patients undergoing surgery with curative intent. Two independent pathologists reviewed the resected tumor masses. Only DNA and RNA samples of high quality went on to sequencing.

This receptor was taken from a man in his fifties or sixties with non-small cell lung cancer. The chain employs TRBV7-9 and TRBJ2-5; the D gene is perhaps TRBD2, from 5 matching bases. The sample taken for sequencing was lung tumor tissue. The CDR3 amino acid sequence is: CASSRAGAQYF. The DNA reads TGTGCCAGCAGCCGCGCGGGTGCCCAGTACTTC.